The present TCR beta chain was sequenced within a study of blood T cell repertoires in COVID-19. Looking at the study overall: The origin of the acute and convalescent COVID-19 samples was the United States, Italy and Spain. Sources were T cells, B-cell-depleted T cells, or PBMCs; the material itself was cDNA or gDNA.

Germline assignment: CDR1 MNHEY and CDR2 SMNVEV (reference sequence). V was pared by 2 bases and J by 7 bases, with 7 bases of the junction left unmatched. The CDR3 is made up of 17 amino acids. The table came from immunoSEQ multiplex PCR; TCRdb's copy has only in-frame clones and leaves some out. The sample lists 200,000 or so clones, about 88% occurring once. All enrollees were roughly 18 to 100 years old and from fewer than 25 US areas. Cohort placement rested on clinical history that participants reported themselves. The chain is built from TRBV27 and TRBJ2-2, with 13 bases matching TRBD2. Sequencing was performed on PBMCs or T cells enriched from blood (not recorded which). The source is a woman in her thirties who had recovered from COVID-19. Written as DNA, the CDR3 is TGTGCCAGCAGTTTAATTGGGACTAGCGGGGTGGACGGGGAGCTGTTTTTT. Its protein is CASSLIGTSGVDGELFF.